The 4 T cell receptor beta chains reported below all come from one sample, sequenced in a study of Ad26.COV2.S vaccination and SARS-CoV-2 variants listed by TCRdb under 2021. Sample treatment or condition, as interpreted from the label and publication: over 15 received Ad26.COV2.S at low or high dose, single or two shots; about 5 received placebo; per-sample allocation not given. For vaccine and placebo recipients, the sequenced repertoires came from samples collected on day 63 after the first injection. Library preparation employed the immunoSEQ multiplex PCR assay. The clones in this table, taken by TCRdb from immuneACCESS, are in-frame only. Not every clone is retained; where verified, under half of the shortfall comes from an unresolved V gene, and the cause of the rest is unknown. This sample comprises 300,000 to 350,000 clones, 85% to 90% of them detected only once. The ten largest make up 5.5% of the sample.

This material consisted of peripheral blood, taken in a trial of Ad26.COV2.S vaccine versus placebo. These receptors all stem from a person aged 18-65 years who received the Ad26.COV2.S COVID-19 vaccine or a placebo.

CDR3 nucleotide sequence: TGTGCCAGCAGTAAACAGGGTAAGAACACTGAAGCTTTCTTT. Translated, it gives CASSKQGKNTEAFF. The chain is built from TRBV6-2 or TRBV6-3 and TRBJ1-1; D is possibly TRBD1 (6 bases). CDR3 size: 14 residues. Germline V gene lookup returns CDR1 MNHEY and CDR2 SVGEGT. Trimming shortened V by 5 bases and J by 1 base, and 11 bases separated the two germline ends.

The chain links TRBV19 to TRBJ1-1; TRBD1 aligns across 9 bases. Germline-derived CDR1 and CDR2 are LNHDA and SQIVND (reference sequence). The CDR3 has 13 residues. V dropped 8 bases and J dropped 6; count of bases not matched to a gene: 7. CDR3: CASGGTGSSEAFF. The CDR3 region has the DNA TGTGCCAGTGGGGGGACAGGGTCCTCTGAAGCTTTCTTT. Drawing the rest from reference TRBV19 and TRBJ1-1, the complete variable domain is DGGITQSPKYLFRKEGQNVTLSCEQNLNHDAMYWYRQDPGQGLRLIYYSQIVNDFQKGDIAEGYSVSREKKESFPLTVTSAQKNPTAFYLCASGGTGSSEAFFGQGTRLTVV.

This chain connects TRBV27 to TRBJ1-2; tentative D call: TRBD1 (5 bases). Trimming shortened V by 4 bases and J by 4 bases, and 10 bases separated the two germline ends. CDR1 and CDR2 from the germline V gene are MNHEY and SMNVEV (reference sequence). This CDR3 has 13 residues. CDR3 residues: CASSSGGIYGYTF. The CDR3 region has the DNA TGTGCCAGCAGTTCGGGGGGAATCTATGGCTACACCTTC.

V and J are TRBV7-9 and TRBJ2-7; 10 positions agree with TRBD1. The CDR3 contains 16 residues. Germline-derived CDR1 and CDR2 are SEHNR and FQNEAQ (reference sequence). J was trimmed by 5 bases and V by 1 base; bases with no gene match: 8. CDR3 residues: CASSLGTGGTRDEQYV. CDR3 bases: TGTGCCAGCAGCTTAGGGACAGGGGGAACACGGGACGAGCAGTACGTC.